The 11 T cell receptor beta chains in this list originate from one sample, sequenced in a study of vaccination and CD4 T cells after COVID-19. MiXCR, applied by TCRdb to the PCR reads, yields one record per CDR3 protein. Among some 18,000 distinct CDR3 sequences listed, around 62% were seen once. The source was CD4+ T cells from blood, collected before SARS-CoV-2 vaccination. These receptors were taken from a human donor who had recovered from COVID-19.

The CDR3 region is CASSRKVAGEPRDEQFF. CDR3 nucleotides: TGTGCCAGCAGTCGAAAAGTAGCGGGAGAACCTCGGGATGAGCAGTTCTTC. The chain links TRBV27 to TRBJ2-1; 9 bases agree with TRBD2. Germline-derived CDR1 and CDR2 are MNHEY and SMNVEV (reference sequence). V lost 5 bases and J lost 8; bases outside the gene matches: 16. This CDR3 is 17 amino acids long.

The chain uses TRBV20-1 and TRBJ1-1, with TRBD1 matching 7 bases. J was trimmed by 0 bases and V by 3 bases; bases with no gene match: 13. The CDR3 covers 17 residues. Germline CDR1 DFQATT, CDR2 SNEGSKA (reference sequence). CDR3 loop: CSARKDRARGVNTEAFF. The CDR3 nucleotides read TGCAGTGCTAGGAAAGACAGGGCCAGGGGAGTGAACACTGAAGCTTTCTTT.

There are a few counts of this clonotype. The chain combines TRBV28 with TRBJ1-1; D is unclear. Germline V gene data show CDR1 as MDHEN and CDR2 as SYDVKM. The CDR3 contains 16 residues. Trimming stripped 1 base from V and 1 base from J, with 13 bases between. The CDR3: CASSLSYQVRNTEAFF. CDR3 sequence (DNA): TGTGCCAGCAGTTTATCATACCAGGTTCGGAACACTGAAGCTTTCTTT.

This clonotype was counted a few times. The chain is built from TRBV20-1 and TRBJ1-5; D possibly corresponds to TRBD1 (6 bases). Deletions cut 4 bases from V and 0 bases from J, with 31 bases between. This CDR3 contains 21 residues. Per the germline V gene, CDR1 is DFQATT and CDR2 is SNEGSKA (reference sequence). The CDR3: CSAMVRLGAAENYYSNQPQHF. CDR3 DNA: TGCAGTGCTATGGTGCGGTTGGGGGCCGCCGAAAACTACTATAGCAATCAGCCCCAGCATTTT.

The V gene is TRBV24-1, the J gene TRBJ2-4, with D unclear. Trimming took off 7 bases at V and 0 bases at J, with 9 bases between the two ends. CDR3 length equals 14 residues. CDR1 and CDR2 (germline): KGHDR, SFDVKD. The CDR3 is CATRPSLAKNIQYF. CDR3 nucleotide sequence: TGTGCCACCAGACCGTCTCTAGCCAAAAACATTCAGTACTTC.

This clonotype was observed a single time. The chain has TRBV30 and TRBJ1-5; TRBD1 might be the D (5 bases). CDR3 length: 15 residues. Trimming pared 0 bases from V and 0 bases from J, leaving 9 bases between. From germline, CDR1 is GTSNPN and CDR2 SVGIG (reference sequence). The chain's CDR3 is CAWSVGTDSNQPQHF. In DNA form, the CDR3 reads TGTGCCTGGAGTGTAGGGACGGATAGCAATCAGCCCCAGCATTTT.

The chain has TRBV6-1 and TRBJ2-3; D is unclear. The CDR3 loop spans 13 amino acids. Germline assignment: CDR1 MNHNS and CDR2 SASEGT. The V end was cut by 8 bases, the J end by 1 base, with 10 bases between. The CDR3 nucleotides read TGTGCCAGCCATCGATTTCGCACAGATACGCAGTATTTT. The encoded protein is CASHRFRTDTQYF.

This clonotype appeared once. The chain employs TRBV20-1 and TRBJ2-5; D uncertain. CDR1 DFQATT and CDR2 SNEGSKA come from the germline V gene (reference sequence). The CDR3 has 14 residues. Trimming took off 0 bases at V and 6 bases at J, with 14 bases between the two ends. The chain's CDR3 is CSAREDGSVQTQYF. CDR3 nucleotide sequence: TGCAGTGCTAGAGAGGACGGGTCCGTGCAGACCCAGTACTTC.

The chain is built from TRBV6-1 and TRBJ2-7; D gene uncertain. This CDR3 comprises 16 residues. Germline V gene sequence: CDR1 MNHNS, CDR2 SASEGT. V lost 6 bases to trimming and J lost 0 bases, with 18 bases between them. The CDR3 nucleotides read TGTGCCAGCAGATCTTACCCGGGCCCTAGCTCCTACGAGCAGTACTTC. Its translation: CASRSYPGPSSYEQYF.

This clonotype came up a few times. The rearrangement joins TRBV2 to TRBJ1-2; D is unresolved. The CDR3 extends over 12 amino acids. Germline loops: CDR1 SNHLY, CDR2 FYNNEI. Trimming removed 3 bases at V and 6 bases at J, with 8 bases between. The CDR3 bases are TGTGCCAGCAGTGATTGGGCTAATGGCTACACCTTC. Its protein is CASSDWANGYTF.

The CDR3 loop reads CASSLWSPPSSYEQYF. DNA of the CDR3: TGTGCCAGCAGTTTGTGGTCCCCCCCTAGCTCCTACGAGCAGTACTTC. The rearrangement uses TRBV12-3 or TRBV12-4 and TRBJ2-7; D is ambiguous. The CDR3 is 16 residues long. Deletions cut 3 bases from V and 0 bases from J, with 15 bases between.